These 2 T cell receptor beta chains were all obtained from the same sample, sequenced in a study of blood T cell repertoires in COVID-19. Sequenced by immunoSEQ multiplex PCR; TCRdb stores in-frame clones only, minus some. This table holds around 250,000 clones, 86% found once. The sequenced sample consisted of peripheral blood. These receptor sequences come from a man under 40 who had recovered from COVID-19.

DNA for the CDR3: TGTGCCAGCAGCCAAAATATTGCCCGTCGGACTAGCGGGGGGCCGACCTACGAGCAGTACTTC. It encodes CASSQNIARRTSGGPTYEQYF. V gene TRBV4-2 combines with J gene TRBJ2-7, with TRBD2 matching 14 bases. Germline-derived CDR1 and CDR2 are LGHNA and YNFKEQ. The CDR3 has 21 residues. The ends lost 2 bases at V and 2 bases at J; junction bases unmatched: 17.

V and J are TRBV24-1 and TRBJ2-1; 9 positions match TRBD1. The germline V gene has CDR1 KGHDR and CDR2 SFDVKD. The CDR3 is made up of 15 amino acids. The V and J ends lost 4 bases and 5 bases, in that order; junction bases with no gene match: 5. The CDR3 sequence: CATSDPRTGDNEQFF. The CDR3 DNA is TGTGCCACCAGTGACCCTAGGACAGGGGACAATGAGCAGTTCTTC.